Listed here are 27 T cell receptor beta chains from one sample, sequenced in a study of cytomegalovirus exposure and HLA in healthy donors. Use of 60 Vbeta and 13 Jbeta primers characterized the PCR. Produced via immunoSEQ multiplex PCR; TCRdb's table is partial and in-frame only. The top ten hold around 1.9% of the sample, which has 100,000 or so clones, approximately 84% seen once. The specimen sequenced was PBMCs. Receptor source: a man in his late teens or twenties in good health and CMV-seronegative.

The chain employs TRBV2 and TRBJ2-5; 8 bases agree with TRBD1. Per germline, CDR1 SNHLY and CDR2 FYNNEI. The CDR3 has 13 amino acids. The V gene end was trimmed by 7 bases and the J gene end by 5 bases; junction bases not matched to a gene: 6. CDR3 DNA: TGTGCCAGCAATGTGCAGGGGGCGGAGACCCAGTACTTC. Its protein is CASNVQGAETQYF.

The V call is TRBV30, the J call TRBJ1-3, with 10 bases fitting TRBD1. The germline V gene encodes CDR1 GTSNPN and CDR2 SVGIG (reference sequence). V lost 0 bases, J lost 0 bases, and 2 bases stayed unmatched. There are 16 residues in the CDR3. In DNA form, the CDR3 reads TGTGCCTGGAGTGTGGGACAGGGGTTCTCTGGAAACACCATATATTTT. It specifies CAWSVGQGFSGNTIYF.

CDR3 coding DNA: TGCGCCAGCAGCTCCTCGACAGGAGGAGCCTATGGCTACACCTTC. It translates to CASSSSTGGAYGYTF. The chain is built from TRBV5-1 and TRBJ1-2, with a tentative D call TRBD1 (6 bases). The CDR3 has 15 residues. V was cut by 3 bases and J by 4 bases, with 16 bases left in between. From germline, CDR1 is SGHRS and CDR2 YFSETQ. Variable domain in full (rest from reference TRBV5-1 and TRBJ1-2): KAGVTQTPRYLIKTRGQQVTLSCSPISGHRSVSWYQQTPGQGLQFLFEYFSETQRNKGNFPGRFSGRQFSNSRSEMNVSTLELGDSALYLCASSSSTGGAYGYTFGSGTRLTVV.

The chain carries TRBV9 and TRBJ1-2; D ambiguous. The V end was cut by 0 bases, the J end by 4 bases, with 16 bases between. The germline CDR1 and CDR2 sequences are SGDLS and YYNGEE. This CDR3 is 16 amino acids long. As DNA, the CDR3 is TGTGCCAGCAGCGTAGACTACCAACGGCCTATCTATGGCTACACCTTC. Its translation: CASSVDYQRPIYGYTF.

This chain connects TRBV7-9 to TRBJ1-1; weak D call: TRBD1 (5 bases). The CDR3 sequence is 14 residues long. CDR1 is SEHNR, CDR2 FQNEAQ, per germline (reference sequence). The ends were cut back, 5 bases at V and 1 base at J, with 11 bases in the middle. Written as DNA, the CDR3 is TGTGCCAGCAGCCGAGACGGGGGGAACACTGAAGCTTTCTTT. This codes for CASSRDGGNTEAFF.

This clone has a handful of counts. The chain joins TRBV5-1 to TRBJ1-2; 9 bases are a match to TRBD1. The CDR3 has 17 amino acids. After removal of 2 bases from V and 1 base from J, the junction contained 9 bases not matched to a gene. From germline, CDR1 is SGHRS and CDR2 YFSETQ. The CDR3 nucleotides are TGCGCCAGCAGCTTATCGGTTACAGGGGGCCTTAACTATGGCTACACCTTC. Residues: CASSLSVTGGLNYGYTF.

The chain uses TRBV6-5 and TRBJ2-1; TRBD2 agrees at 9 bases. After removal of 6 bases from V and 5 bases from J, the junction contained 5 bases not matched to a gene. The CDR3 length is 14 residues. Looked up from germline, CDR1 is MNHEY and CDR2 is SVGAGI. Written as DNA, the CDR3 is TGTGCCAGCAGAGCGGGAGGTCGACACAATGAGCAGTTCTTC. Protein sequence: CASRAGGRHNEQFF.

This chain links TRBV9 with TRBJ2-1, with D possibly matching TRBD1 (6 bases). The CDR3 runs to 15 residues. V was cut by 0 bases and J by 3 bases, with 10 bases left in between. In germline, CDR1 is SGDLS, CDR2 YYNGEE. CDR3 protein: CASSVADRNYNEQFF. CDR3 DNA sequence: TGTGCCAGCAGCGTAGCGGACAGAAACTACAATGAGCAGTTCTTC.

V usage is TRBV7-4 and J usage is TRBJ2-2, with D perhaps TRBD2 (5 bases). V lost 4 bases and J lost 5, with 20 bases in between. The CDR3 has 17 amino acids. Per the germline V gene, CDR1 is SGHVT and CDR2 is SQSDAQ. CDR3 DNA sequence: TGTGCCAGCAGCTCCGGGATGGACCCCTATGGGACCGGGGAGCTGTTTTTT. It yields the protein CASSSGMDPYGTGELFF.

This chain joins TRBV27 and TRBJ2-7, with no clear D. The CDR3 loop spans 14 amino acids. Trimming removed 6 bases at V and 5 bases at J, with 17 bases between. Germline V gives CDR1 MNHEY, CDR2 SMNVEV (reference sequence). CDR3 sequence (DNA): TGTGCCAGCAGCAGCCGGGTCTACCGGGACGAGCAGTACTTC. This codes for CASSSRVYRDEQYF.

The rearrangement joins TRBV7-2 to TRBJ2-7; D remains unclear. Between the trimmed V and J ends, which lost 5 bases and 3 bases, there was a span of 14 bases. Per germline, CDR1 SGHTA and CDR2 FQGNSA. This CDR3 is 14 amino acids long. CDR3 bases: TGTGCCAGCAGCCCAAAGTTAGTTAACTACGAGCAGTACTTC. Translated, it gives CASSPKLVNYEQYF.

V is TRBV7-9 and J is TRBJ1-4; 10 bases line up with TRBD1. V shed 4 bases, J shed 0 bases, and the junction held 5 bases outside the gene matches. In germline, CDR1 is SEHNR, CDR2 FQNEAQ (reference sequence). CDR3 size: 17 residues. The CDR3 DNA follows: TGTGCCAGCAGCTCGTCGGGACAGGGGTCAACTAATGAAAAACTGTTTTTT. Encoded protein: CASSSSGQGSTNEKLFF. Drawing the rest from reference TRBV7-9 and TRBJ1-4, the complete variable domain is DTGVSQNPRHKITKRGQNVTFRCDPISEHNRLYWYRQTLGQGPEFLTYFQNEAQLEKSRLLSDRFSAERPKGSFSTLEIQRTEQGDSAMYLCASSSSGQGSTNEKLFFGSGTQLSVL.

The genes are TRBV23-1 and TRBJ2-7; maybe TRBD2 (5 bases). TRBV23-1 is an ORF for which the function is uncertain. The ends were cut back, 5 bases at V and 3 bases at J, with 14 bases in the middle. This CDR3 is 14 amino acids long. The CDR3 is CASSGWRSGYEQYF. The CDR3 DNA sequence: TGCGCCAGCAGTGGGTGGCGGAGCGGCTACGAGCAGTACTTC.

The J gene is TRBJ2-3, the V gene TRBV4-1; possible D gene TRBD2, 5 bases. The V gene's germline CDR1 is MGHRA and CDR2 YSYEKL. This CDR3 has 13 amino acids. The V gene lost 4 bases and the J gene lost 4 bases, with 9 bases spanning the gap. CDR3 DNA sequence: TGCGCCAGCAGCCCGCTGGAGGCAGATACGCAGTATTTT. This codes for CASSPLEADTQYF.

CDR3 sequence: CASSLFWTSDYNEQFF. The CDR3 DNA follows: TGTGCCAGCAGCTTGTTCTGGACTAGCGACTACAATGAGCAGTTCTTC. The J gene is TRBJ2-1, the V gene TRBV5-8, with TRBD2 identical over 9 bases. With V trimmed by 1 base and J by 3 bases, 5 bases remained unmatched. Germline V gene lookup returns CDR1 SGHTS and CDR2 YDEGEE. The length of the CDR3 is 16 residues.

This sequence joins TRBV5-6 and TRBJ1-6; D call uncertain. Germline lookup yields CDR1 SGHDT and CDR2 YYEEEE. V was shortened by 5 bases and J by 0 bases, with 15 bases between the two germline ends. The CDR3 runs 17 residues. The CDR3 bases are TGTGCCAGCAGTTGGAGGCAGTCCAGCTCCTATAATTCACCCCTCCACTTT. This encodes CASSWRQSSSYNSPLHF.

The chain uses TRBV30 and TRBJ1-5, with a tentative D call TRBD1 (5 bases). Looked up from germline, CDR1 is GTSNPN and CDR2 is SVGIG (reference sequence). Deletions cut 0 bases from V and 7 bases from J, with 10 bases between. The CDR3 spans 13 residues. This chain's CDR3 is CAWSVRAGQPQHF. CDR3 nucleotide sequence: TGTGCCTGGAGTGTCAGGGCTGGGCAGCCCCAGCATTTT.

The chain is built from TRBV20-1 and TRBJ1-2; D unclear. This CDR3 comprises 11 residues. Deletions cut 3 bases from V and 8 bases from J, with 10 bases between. The V gene's germline CDR1 is DFQATT and CDR2 SNEGSKA (reference sequence). The CDR3 reads CSARRAGGYTF. CDR3 bases: TGCAGTGCTAGGAGAGCGGGCGGCTACACCTTC.

The chain uses TRBV19 and TRBJ1-1; TRBD1 agrees at 7 bases. CDR1 and CDR2 (germline): LNHDA, SQIVND (reference sequence). Losses at the gene ends were 6 bases for V and 11 bases for J; bases not matched to a gene: 15. This CDR3 spans 14 amino acids. The CDR3 here is CASSPNDRVVRAFF. CDR3 DNA sequence: TGTGCCAGTAGCCCCAACGACAGGGTAGTTCGGGCTTTCTTT.

The V and J genes are TRBV4-1 and TRBJ1-1; TRBD1 agrees at 8 bases. CDR1 and CDR2 (germline): MGHRA, YSYEKL. V gave up 7 bases and J gave up 1 base; unmatched junction bases: 5. The CDR3 is made up of 14 amino acids. The CDR3 DNA reads as TGCGCCAGCACCTCCAGGGGGCAGAACACTGAAGCTTTCTTT. Protein sequence: CASTSRGQNTEAFF.

This clone was recorded a few times. The chain couples TRBV19 to TRBJ1-4; D unclear. CDR3 length: 12 residues. Trimming took 9 bases from V and 5 from J, leaving 10 bases between them. Germline-derived CDR1 and CDR2 are LNHDA and SQIVND (reference sequence). The CDR3 loop reads CASRVMNEKLFF. The CDR3 DNA follows: TGTGCCAGCCGGGTCATGAATGAAAAACTGTTTTTT.

This chain connects TRBV6-1 to TRBJ1-5; 10 nucleotides match TRBD1. The CDR3 is made up of 16 amino acids. V gave up 0 bases and J gave up 4 bases; unmatched junction bases: 3. Germline CDR1 and CDR2: MNHNS and SASEGT. The CDR3 region has the DNA TGTGCCAGCAGTGAAGCGGAGGGACAGGGGAATCAGCCCCAGCATTTT. Protein product: CASSEAEGQGNQPQHF.

The rearrangement uses TRBV30 and TRBJ1-2; D gene unclear. With 0 bases removed from V and 4 bases from J, the gap between germline ends came to 9 bases. Germline V gene lookup returns CDR1 GTSNPN and CDR2 SVGIG (reference sequence). CDR3 length: 13 amino acids. DNA for the CDR3: TGTGCCTGGAGTGTATCGGAGATCTATGGCTACACCTTC. Amino acids: CAWSVSEIYGYTF. Filled out from reference TRBV30 and TRBJ1-2, the complete variable domain reads SQTIHQWPATLVQPVGSPLSLECTVEGTSNPNLYWYRQAAGRGLQLLFYSVGIGQISSEVPQNLSASRPQDRQFILSSKKLLLSDSGFYLCAWSVSEIYGYTFGSGTRLTVV.

The V gene is TRBV28, the J gene TRBJ2-7, with D hard to call. CDR1 is MDHEN, CDR2 SYDVKM, per germline. CDR3 length: 11 amino acids. The V end was cut by 7 bases, the J end by 6 bases, with 10 bases between. CDR3 in amino acids: CASTGVSEQYF. CDR3 nucleotide sequence: TGTGCCAGCACCGGAGTTAGCGAGCAGTACTTC.

This chain uses TRBV5-1 with TRBJ2-5, with D hard to call. This CDR3 region has 13 residues. Germline V gives CDR1 SGHRS, CDR2 YFSETQ. Between the trimmed V and J ends, which lost 6 bases and 1 base, there was a span of 10 bases. Here the CDR3 reads CASTPWPQETQYF. CDR3 bases: TGCGCCAGCACCCCATGGCCCCAAGAGACCCAGTACTTC.

This chain connects TRBV29-1 to TRBJ2-7; 8 positions match TRBD2. CDR1 and CDR2 from the germline V gene are SQVTM and ANQGSEA. CDR3 length equals 14 residues. The CDR3 DNA sequence: TGCAATGACTTGAGTATGCGGGAGGAAAACGAGCAGTACTTC. It yields the protein CNDLSMREENEQYF.

DNA for the CDR3: TGTGCCAGTACGAATGGACTAGCGGGAGGGTACGAGCAGTACTTC. As protein: CASTNGLAGGYEQYF. The V call is TRBV19, the J call TRBJ2-7; 15 nucleotides match TRBD2. V lost 7 bases and J lost 4; bases outside the gene matches: 5. In germline, CDR1 is LNHDA, CDR2 SQIVND (reference sequence). This CDR3 contains 15 residues.